Below are 17 T cell receptor beta chains sequenced from a single sample in a study of early T cells in non-severe SARS-CoV-2 infection. From the 5' RACE reads, TCRdb called clonotypes with MiXCR, one entry per CDR3 protein. The table shows about 39,000 distinct CDR3 sequences, with around 7% occurring only once. The sample was whole blood. These TCRs come from an adult who was a healthcare worker with PCR-confirmed SARS-CoV-2 infection or an uninfected control (not recorded which).

The V gene is TRBV7-6, the J gene TRBJ2-7, with TRBD2 matching over 10 bases. Germline CDR1 SGHVS, CDR2 FNYEAQ. Unmatched junction bases numbered 4, after V lost 2 bases and J lost 0 bases. The CDR3 runs to 16 residues. CDR3 DNA sequence: TGTGCCAGCAGCTTATGGTCTAGCGGGGGCTCCTACGAGCAGTACTTC. It translates to CASSLWSSGGSYEQYF.

In this sample, this clonotype turned up a few times. V is TRBV9 and J is TRBJ1-3; D call uncertain. V was pared by 3 bases and J by 0 bases, with 4 bases between. The CDR3 is made up of 13 amino acids. Germline V CDR1 and CDR2: SGDLS, YYNGEE. CDR3 DNA sequence: TGTGCCAGCAGCGCTCTCTCTGGAAACACCATATATTTT. It codes for CASSALSGNTIYF.

The chain recombines TRBV12-3 or TRBV12-4 with TRBJ2-5; TRBD1 matches 8 bases. After removal of 6 bases from V and 4 bases from J, the junction contained 4 bases not matched to a gene. This CDR3 is 13 amino acids long. CDR3 coding DNA: TGTGCCAGCAGAACAGGGGGTGCAGAGACCCAGTACTTC. This sequence encodes CASRTGGAETQYF.

This chain links TRBV7-2 with TRBJ2-7; the match to TRBD2 covers 9 bases. J gave up 1 base and V 1 base, and 14 bases lay outside the gene matches. CDR1 is SGHTA and CDR2 is FQGNSA in the germline V gene. This CDR3 is built from 19 residues. DNA of the CDR3: TGTGCCAGCAGCTTAGTGGCTAGCGGGGCCCTCCGGTCTTCCTACGAGCAGTACTTC. It yields the protein CASSLVASGALRSSYEQYF.

CDR3 nucleotide sequence: TGCGCCAGCAGCCAAGATGGAGGACAGTCCACAGATACGCAGTATTTT. Translated: CASSQDGGQSTDTQYF. The chain is built from TRBV4-1 and TRBJ2-3, with D possibly being TRBD1 (6 bases). The V gene's germline CDR1 is MGHRA and CDR2 YSYEKL. There are 16 residues in the CDR3. Trimming shortened V by 0 bases and J by 2 bases, and 12 bases separated the two germline ends.

Only a few counts were recorded for this clonotype. The genes are TRBV12-3 or TRBV12-4 and TRBJ2-7; no clear D gene. V was trimmed by 6 bases and J by 3 bases, leaving 6 bases between them. The CDR3 is 11 residues long. CDR3 in DNA: TGTGCCAGCAGCCGTGACTACGAGCAGTACTTC. It encodes CASSRDYEQYF.

This clonotype came up a few times. The V gene is TRBV7-9, the J gene TRBJ2-3, with D perhaps being TRBD1 or TRBD2 (6 bases each). Trimming took off 8 bases at V and 6 bases at J, with 15 bases between the two ends. The CDR3 consists of 13 residues. Germline-derived CDR1 and CDR2 are SEHNR and FQNEAQ (reference sequence). Written as DNA, the CDR3 is TGTGCCAGCGGAAGGAGGGGGTCCGATACGCAGTATTTT. Amino acids: CASGRRGSDTQYF.

This clonotype occurred a few times. The chain links TRBV5-1 to TRBJ2-7; 8 bases are a match to TRBD2. The CDR3 runs 15 residues. V lost 0 bases, J lost 5 bases, and 7 bases stayed unmatched. Germline V gives CDR1 SGHRS, CDR2 YFSETQ. CDR3 protein: CASSLGTSSNHEQYF. The DNA of the CDR3 is TGCGCCAGCAGCTTGGGGACTAGCAGTAACCACGAGCAGTACTTC.

This chain joins TRBV3-1 and TRBJ2-7, with a weak D call TRBD2 (5 bases). This CDR3 spans 17 amino acids. V lost 0 bases to trimming and J lost 0 bases, with 15 bases between them. Germline CDR1 and CDR2: LGHDT and YNNKEL (reference sequence). In DNA, the CDR3 is TGTGCCAGCAGCCAAGATCTTAGTCCGGGGTACTCCTACGAGCAGTACTTC. Amino acid sequence: CASSQDLSPGYSYEQYF.

This clonotype appeared a few times. The chain employs TRBV25-1 and TRBJ2-1; D possibly corresponds to TRBD2 (5 bases). The germline gives CDR1 MGHDK, CDR2 SYGVNS. Trimming shortened V by 9 bases and J by 5 bases, and 20 bases separated the two germline ends. The length of the CDR3 is 15 residues. CDR3 nucleotides: TGTGCCAGTGGACCTCCTAGCTCACCAAACAATGAGCAGTTCTTC. Translated, it gives CASGPPSSPNNEQFF. The full variable domain, with the rest looked up from reference TRBV25-1 and TRBJ2-1, is EADIYQTPRYLVIGTGKKITLECSQTMGHDKMYWYQQDPGMELHLIHYSYGVNSTEKGDLSSESTVSRIRTEHFPLTLESARPSHTSQYLCASGPPSSPNNEQFFGPGTRLTVL.

This clonotype has ten or more counts. The V gene is TRBV20-1, the J gene TRBJ1-5; D ambiguous. Germline V CDR1 and CDR2: DFQATT, SNEGSKA (reference sequence). CDR3 length: 15 residues. V was trimmed by 1 base and J by 0 bases, leaving 10 bases between them. The CDR3 loop is CSARGGSDSNQPQHF. In DNA, the CDR3 is TGCAGTGCTAGAGGGGGATCCGATAGCAATCAGCCCCAGCATTTT.

This clonotype was counted only a few times. The chain combines TRBV20-1 with TRBJ2-7, with D perhaps given as TRBD1 or TRBD2 (5 bases each). The germline CDR1 and CDR2 sequences are DFQATT and SNEGSKA (reference sequence). V dropped 6 bases and J dropped 4 bases, with 16 bases sitting between them. The CDR3 extends over 13 amino acids. DNA of the CDR3: TGCAGTGCCTCTGTATGGGGGAGATACGAGCAGTACTTC. It specifies CSASVWGRYEQYF.

This clonotype has only a few counts. The chain recombines TRBV7-2 with TRBJ2-4; D gene ambiguous. V lost 1 base and J 1 base, leaving 8 bases between the germline ends. The CDR3 sequence is 15 residues long. From germline, CDR1 is SGHTA and CDR2 FQGNSA. This CDR3 is CASSLVRGAKNIQYF. In nucleotides, the CDR3 is TGTGCCAGCAGCTTAGTGCGAGGCGCCAAAAACATTCAGTACTTC. Full variable domain (rest looked up from reference TRBV7-2 and TRBJ2-4): GAGVSQSPSNKVTEKGKDVELRCDPISGHTALYWYRQSLGQGLEFLIYFQGNSAPDKSGLPSDRFSAERTGGSVSTLTIQRTQQEDSAVYLCASSLVRGAKNIQYFGAGTRLSVL.

The chain couples TRBV10-3 to TRBJ2-5, with 9 bases aligning to TRBD2. The V gene end was trimmed by 6 bases and the J gene end by 4 bases; junction bases not matched to a gene: 6. CDR1 is ENHRY and CDR2 is SYGVKD in the germline V gene. The CDR3 extends over 14 amino acids. CDR3 bases: TGTGCCATCAGGCCGGCGGGGGGGCCAGAGACCCAGTACTTC. Translation: CAIRPAGGPETQYF.

This clonotype was detected only a few times. The chain combines TRBV6-5 with TRBJ2-3; possibly TRBD1 or TRBD2 for D (6 bases each). Per the germline V gene, CDR1 is MNHEY and CDR2 is SVGAGI. The ends were cut back, 0 bases at V and 3 bases at J, with 13 bases in the middle. The CDR3 length is 16 residues. CDR3 bases: TGTGCCAGCAGTTACTCGAGGGGGGCAGCAACAGATACGCAGTATTTT. It translates to CASSYSRGAATDTQYF.

This clonotype was found a few times. The chain has TRBV29-1 and TRBJ2-1; TRBD1 is a possible D gene (5 bases). Trimming cost V 1 base and J 4 bases, with 17 bases left between them. The germline CDR1 and CDR2 sequences are SQVTM and ANQGSEA. This CDR3 has 16 amino acids. This CDR3 is CSVEGGQNRAYNEQFF. The CDR3 region has the DNA TGCAGCGTTGAAGGGGGCCAAAACCGGGCTTACAATGAGCAGTTCTTC.

This clonotype came up a few times. This sequence joins TRBV20-1 and TRBJ2-7; 8 bases map to TRBD1. J was trimmed by 5 bases and V by 1 base; bases with no gene match: 7. Germline V gene data show CDR1 as DFQATT and CDR2 as SNEGSKA (reference sequence). The CDR3 contains 14 residues. The CDR3 DNA reads TGCAGTGCTAGAGGGACAGGGTTCATGGACGAGCAGTACTTC. Its translation is CSARGTGFMDEQYF.